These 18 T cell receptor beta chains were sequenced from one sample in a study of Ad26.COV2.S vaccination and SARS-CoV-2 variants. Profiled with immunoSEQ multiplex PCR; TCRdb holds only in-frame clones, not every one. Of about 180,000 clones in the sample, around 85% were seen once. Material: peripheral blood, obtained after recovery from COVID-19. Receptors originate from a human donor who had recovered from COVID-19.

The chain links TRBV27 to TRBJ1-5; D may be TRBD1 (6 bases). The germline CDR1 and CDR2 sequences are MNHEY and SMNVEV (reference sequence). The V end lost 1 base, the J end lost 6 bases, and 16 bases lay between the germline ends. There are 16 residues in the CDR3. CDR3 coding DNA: TGTGCCAGCAGTTTATATAACAGGGAGAGGGGTCAGCCCCAGCATTTT. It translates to CASSLYNRERGQPQHF.

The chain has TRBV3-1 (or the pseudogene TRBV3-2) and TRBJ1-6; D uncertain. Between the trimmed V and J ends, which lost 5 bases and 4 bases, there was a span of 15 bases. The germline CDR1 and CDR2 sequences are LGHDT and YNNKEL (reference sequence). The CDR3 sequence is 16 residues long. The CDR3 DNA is TGTGCCAGCAGCACGACGAATTCATTATATAATTCACCCCTCCACTTT. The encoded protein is CASSTTNSLYNSPLHF.

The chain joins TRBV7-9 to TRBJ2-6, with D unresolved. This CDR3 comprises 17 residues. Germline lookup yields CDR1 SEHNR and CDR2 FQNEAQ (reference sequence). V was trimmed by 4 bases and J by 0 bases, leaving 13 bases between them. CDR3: CASSYSRAHSGANVLTF. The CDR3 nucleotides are TGTGCCAGCAGCTATAGCCGGGCCCACTCTGGGGCCAACGTCCTGACTTTC. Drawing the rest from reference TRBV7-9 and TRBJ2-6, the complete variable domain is DTGVSQNPRHKITKRGQNVTFRCDPISEHNRLYWYRQTLGQGPEFLTYFQNEAQLEKSRLLSDRFSAERPKGSFSTLEIQRTEQGDSAMYLCASSYSRAHSGANVLTFGAGSRLTVL.

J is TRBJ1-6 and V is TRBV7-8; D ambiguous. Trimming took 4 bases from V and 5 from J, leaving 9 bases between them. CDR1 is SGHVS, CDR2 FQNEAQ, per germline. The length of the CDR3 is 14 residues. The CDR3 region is CASSSPGNNSPLHF. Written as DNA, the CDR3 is TGTGCCAGCAGCTCCCCGGGGAATAATTCACCCCTCCACTTT. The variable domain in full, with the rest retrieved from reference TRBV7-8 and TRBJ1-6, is GAGVSQSPRYKVAKRGQDVALRCDPISGHVSLFWYQQALGQGPEFLTYFQNEAQLDKSGLPSDRFFAERPEGSVSTLKIQRTQQEDSAVYLCASSSPGNNSPLHFGNGTRLTVT.

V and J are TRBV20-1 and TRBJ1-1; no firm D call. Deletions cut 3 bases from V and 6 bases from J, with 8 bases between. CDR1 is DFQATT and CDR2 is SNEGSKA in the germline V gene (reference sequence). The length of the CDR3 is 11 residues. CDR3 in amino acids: CSASPHSEAFF. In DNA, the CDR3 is TGCAGTGCTAGTCCCCACTCTGAAGCTTTCTTT.

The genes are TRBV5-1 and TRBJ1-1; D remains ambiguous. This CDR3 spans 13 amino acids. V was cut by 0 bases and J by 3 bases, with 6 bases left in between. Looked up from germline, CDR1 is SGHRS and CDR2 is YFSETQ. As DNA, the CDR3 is TGCGCCAGCAGCTTGGCGTGGGACACTGAAGCTTTCTTT. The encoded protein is CASSLAWDTEAFF. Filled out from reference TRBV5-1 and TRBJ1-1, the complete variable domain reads KAGVTQTPRYLIKTRGQQVTLSCSPISGHRSVSWYQQTPGQGLQFLFEYFSETQRNKGNFPGRFSGRQFSNSRSEMNVSTLELGDSALYLCASSLAWDTEAFFGQGTRLTVV.

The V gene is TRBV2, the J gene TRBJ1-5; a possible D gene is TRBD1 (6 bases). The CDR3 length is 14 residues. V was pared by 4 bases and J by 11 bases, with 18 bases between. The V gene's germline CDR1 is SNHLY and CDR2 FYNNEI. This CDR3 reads CASSATVGGSAQHF. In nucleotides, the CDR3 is TGTGCCAGCAGTGCAACAGTAGGGGGATCGGCCCAGCATTTT.

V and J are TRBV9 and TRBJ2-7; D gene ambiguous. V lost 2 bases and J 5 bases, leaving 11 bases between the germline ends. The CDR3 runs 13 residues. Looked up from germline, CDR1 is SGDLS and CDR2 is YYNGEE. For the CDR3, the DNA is TGTGCCAGCAGCGTTGGCATAAGGGACGAGCAGTACTTC. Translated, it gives CASSVGIRDEQYF.

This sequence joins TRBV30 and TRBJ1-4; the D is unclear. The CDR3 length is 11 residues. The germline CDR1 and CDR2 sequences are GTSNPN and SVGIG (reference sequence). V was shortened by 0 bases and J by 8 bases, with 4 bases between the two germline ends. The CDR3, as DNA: TGTGCCTGGAGTGTCGGGGAAAAACTGTTTTTT. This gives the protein CAWSVGEKLFF.

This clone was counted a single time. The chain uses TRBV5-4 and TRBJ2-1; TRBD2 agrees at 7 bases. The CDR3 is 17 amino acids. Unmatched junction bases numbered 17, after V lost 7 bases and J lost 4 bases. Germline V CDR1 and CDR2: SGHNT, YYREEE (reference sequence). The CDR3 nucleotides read TGTGCCAGCCGCCTAAAACAGCCGCTAGCGGTTTACAATGAGCAGTTCTTC. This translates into CASRLKQPLAVYNEQFF.

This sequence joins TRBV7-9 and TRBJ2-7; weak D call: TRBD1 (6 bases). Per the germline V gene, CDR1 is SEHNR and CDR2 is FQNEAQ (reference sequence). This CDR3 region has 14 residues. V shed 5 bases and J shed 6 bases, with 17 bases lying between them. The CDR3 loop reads CASSPTGNPSEQYF. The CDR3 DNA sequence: TGTGCCAGCAGCCCCACAGGGAACCCCAGCGAGCAGTACTTC.

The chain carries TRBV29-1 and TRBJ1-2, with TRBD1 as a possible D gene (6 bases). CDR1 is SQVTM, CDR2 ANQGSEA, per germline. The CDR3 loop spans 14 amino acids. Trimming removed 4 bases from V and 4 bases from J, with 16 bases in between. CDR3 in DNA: TGCAGCGTTGGAGGGGGGGCGCGGGGCTATGGCTACACCTTC. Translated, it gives CSVGGGARGYGYTF.

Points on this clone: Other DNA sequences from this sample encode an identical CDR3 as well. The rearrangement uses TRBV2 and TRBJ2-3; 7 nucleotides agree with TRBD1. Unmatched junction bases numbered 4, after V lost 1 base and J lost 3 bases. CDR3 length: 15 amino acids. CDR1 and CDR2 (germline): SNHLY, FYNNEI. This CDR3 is CASSEEGGRTDTQYF. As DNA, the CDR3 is TGTGCCAGCAGTGAAGAAGGGGGCAGGACAGATACGCAGTATTTT.

The CDR3 DNA is TGTGCCAGCTCATCTACGGGACAGAGCAATCAGCCCCAGCATTTT. Translated: CASSSTGQSNQPQHF. J is TRBJ1-5 and V is TRBV18, with 7 bases fitting TRBD1. The junction had 5 bases not matched to a gene; V was cut back by 5 bases and J by 1 base. Germline V CDR1 and CDR2: KGHSH, LQKENI. This CDR3 comprises 15 residues.

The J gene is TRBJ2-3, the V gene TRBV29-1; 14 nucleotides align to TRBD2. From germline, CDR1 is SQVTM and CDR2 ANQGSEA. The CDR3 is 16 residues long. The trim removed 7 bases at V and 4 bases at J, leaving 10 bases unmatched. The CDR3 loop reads CSGWLRLAGGSDTQYF. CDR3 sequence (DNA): TGCAGCGGGTGGTTGCGACTAGCGGGGGGGTCAGATACGCAGTATTTT.

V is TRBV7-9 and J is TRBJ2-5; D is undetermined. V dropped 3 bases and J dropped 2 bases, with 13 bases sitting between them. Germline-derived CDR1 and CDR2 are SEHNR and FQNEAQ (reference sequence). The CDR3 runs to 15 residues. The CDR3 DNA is TGTGCCAGCAGCTTCCCCCGGTCCGGGCAAGAGACCCAGTACTTC. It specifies CASSFPRSGQETQYF.

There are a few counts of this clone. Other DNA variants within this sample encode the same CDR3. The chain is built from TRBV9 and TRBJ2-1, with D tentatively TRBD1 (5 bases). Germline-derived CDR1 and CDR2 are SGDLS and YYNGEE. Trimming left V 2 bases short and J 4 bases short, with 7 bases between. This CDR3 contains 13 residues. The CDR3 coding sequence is TGTGCCAGCAGCGTCGACAGTTACAATGAGCAGTTCTTC. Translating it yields CASSVDSYNEQFF.

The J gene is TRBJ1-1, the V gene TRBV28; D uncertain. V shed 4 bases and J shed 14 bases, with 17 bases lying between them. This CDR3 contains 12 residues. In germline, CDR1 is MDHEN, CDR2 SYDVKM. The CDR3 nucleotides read TGTGCCAGCAGTTCAGTGGGCCCCTCGGGGTTCTTT. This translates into CASSSVGPSGFF.